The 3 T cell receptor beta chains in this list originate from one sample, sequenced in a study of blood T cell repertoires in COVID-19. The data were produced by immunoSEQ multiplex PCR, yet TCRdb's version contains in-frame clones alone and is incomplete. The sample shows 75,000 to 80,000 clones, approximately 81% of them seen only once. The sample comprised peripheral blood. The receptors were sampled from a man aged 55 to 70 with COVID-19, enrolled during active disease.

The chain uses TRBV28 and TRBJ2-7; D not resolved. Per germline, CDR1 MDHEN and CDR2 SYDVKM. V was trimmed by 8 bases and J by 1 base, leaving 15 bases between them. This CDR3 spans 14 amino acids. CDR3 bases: TGTGCCAGCCTGCCGCAGACTGGTTCCTACGAGCAGTACTTC. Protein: CASLPQTGSYEQYF.

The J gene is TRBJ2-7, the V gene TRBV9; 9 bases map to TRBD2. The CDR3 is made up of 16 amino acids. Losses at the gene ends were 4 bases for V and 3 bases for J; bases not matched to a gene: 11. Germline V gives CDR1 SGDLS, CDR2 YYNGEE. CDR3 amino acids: CASSPGRSSGDYEQYF. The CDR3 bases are TGTGCCAGCAGCCCTGGTAGGTCTAGCGGGGACTACGAGCAGTACTTC.

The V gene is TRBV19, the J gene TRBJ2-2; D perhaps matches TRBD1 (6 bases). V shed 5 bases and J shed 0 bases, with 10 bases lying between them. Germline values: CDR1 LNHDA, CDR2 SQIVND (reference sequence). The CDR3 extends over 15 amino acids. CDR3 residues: CASSAQGTNTGELFF. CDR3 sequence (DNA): TGTGCCAGTAGTGCCCAGGGGACGAACACCGGGGAGCTGTTTTTT.